Shown below are 8 T cell receptor beta chains from a single sample sequenced in a study of T cells in Graves' hyperthyroidism and ophthalmopathy. The TCR beta CDR3 regions underwent amplification using RNA transcripts as the source. The primer set for the first-round RT-PCR of the TCR CDR3 was HTBI. TCRdb processed the multiplex PCR reads anew with MiXCR; each CDR3 protein has one entry. The repertoire holds some 510,000 distinct CDR3 sequences, around 20% seen once, with around 27% in the top ten. The material sequenced was blood. The source is a man aged 18 to 30 with Graves' hyperthyroidism.

Many counts were recorded for this clonotype. The chain joins TRBV4-1 to TRBJ1-5; D perhaps matches TRBD1 (6 bases). Germline V gives CDR1 MGHRA, CDR2 YSYEKL. Trimming took 0 bases from V and 2 from J, leaving 11 bases between them. The CDR3 sequence is 16 residues long. CDR3 residues: CASSQDGGLGNQPQHF. The DNA for the CDR3 is TGCGCCAGCAGCCAAGATGGGGGGCTGGGCAATCAGCCCCAGCATTTT.

J is TRBJ2-7 and V is TRBV29-1, with 8 bases aligning to TRBD1. The CDR3 is 13 amino acids. Germline assignment: CDR1 SQVTM and CDR2 ANQGSEA. Unmatched junction bases numbered 4, after V lost 6 bases and J lost 0 bases. The CDR3 DNA sequence: TGCAGCGTAGGAGACAGGGGCTCCTACGAGCAGTACTTC. This sequence encodes CSVGDRGSYEQYF.

V usage is TRBV4-1 and J usage is TRBJ1-5, with TRBD1 identical over 7 bases. V trimming: 6 bases; J trimming: 0 bases; junction bases outside the gene matches: 8. The CDR3 is made up of 16 amino acids. From germline, CDR1 is MGHRA and CDR2 YSYEKL. The CDR3 DNA reads as TGCGCCAGCAGTCGGGACAGCCGATATAGCAATCAGCCCCAGCATTTT. It specifies CASSRDSRYSNQPQHF.

This clonotype occurred many times. V and J are TRBV7-6 and TRBJ1-3; no clear D. This CDR3 spans 15 amino acids. V lost 1 base and J 0 bases, leaving 7 bases between the germline ends. CDR1 is SGHVS and CDR2 is FNYEAQ in the germline V gene. CDR3 bases: TGTGCCAGCAGCTTAGGGTCCAGCTCTGGAAACACCATATATTTT. It codes for CASSLGSSSGNTIYF.

This clonotype has at least ten counts. The chain joins TRBV24-1 to TRBJ1-2; D is undetermined. This CDR3 is 14 amino acids long. Germline V gene lookup returns CDR1 KGHDR and CDR2 SFDVKD. Trimming took off 5 bases at V and 0 bases at J, with 9 bases between the two ends. The CDR3 sequence is CATSGRATNYGYTF. The CDR3 bases are TGTGCCACCAGTGGAAGGGCTACTAACTATGGCTACACCTTC.

The rearrangement uses TRBV28 and TRBJ2-2; D gene uncertain. This CDR3 has 16 amino acids. Germline CDR1 and CDR2: MDHEN and SYDVKM. Trimming removed 1 base at V and 1 base at J, with 10 bases between. CDR3 DNA sequence: TGTGCCAGCAGTTTATTTTGGGAAAAGAACACCGGGGAGCTGTTTTTT. As protein: CASSLFWEKNTGELFF.

This clonotype was seen more than once but under ten times. The V call is TRBV20-1, the J call TRBJ2-7; tentative D call: TRBD1 (6 bases). Germline V lookup: CDR1 DFQATT, CDR2 SNEGSKA (reference sequence). V was shortened by 6 bases and J by 3 bases, with 24 bases between the two germline ends. The CDR3 totals 16 residues. CDR3 amino acids: CSAERPGGGSFYEQYF. The CDR3 DNA follows: TGCAGTGCCGAACGCCCAGGTGGGGGCTCCTTCTACGAGCAGTACTTC.

This clonotype was detected only once. The chain links TRBV12-3 or TRBV12-4 to TRBJ2-2; no definite D call. The CDR3 runs 12 residues. Deletions cut 8 bases from V and 7 bases from J, with 11 bases between. The CDR3 region has the DNA TGTGCCAGCGGTGTAGGGTTCGGGGAGCTGTTTTTT. As protein: CASGVGFGELFF.